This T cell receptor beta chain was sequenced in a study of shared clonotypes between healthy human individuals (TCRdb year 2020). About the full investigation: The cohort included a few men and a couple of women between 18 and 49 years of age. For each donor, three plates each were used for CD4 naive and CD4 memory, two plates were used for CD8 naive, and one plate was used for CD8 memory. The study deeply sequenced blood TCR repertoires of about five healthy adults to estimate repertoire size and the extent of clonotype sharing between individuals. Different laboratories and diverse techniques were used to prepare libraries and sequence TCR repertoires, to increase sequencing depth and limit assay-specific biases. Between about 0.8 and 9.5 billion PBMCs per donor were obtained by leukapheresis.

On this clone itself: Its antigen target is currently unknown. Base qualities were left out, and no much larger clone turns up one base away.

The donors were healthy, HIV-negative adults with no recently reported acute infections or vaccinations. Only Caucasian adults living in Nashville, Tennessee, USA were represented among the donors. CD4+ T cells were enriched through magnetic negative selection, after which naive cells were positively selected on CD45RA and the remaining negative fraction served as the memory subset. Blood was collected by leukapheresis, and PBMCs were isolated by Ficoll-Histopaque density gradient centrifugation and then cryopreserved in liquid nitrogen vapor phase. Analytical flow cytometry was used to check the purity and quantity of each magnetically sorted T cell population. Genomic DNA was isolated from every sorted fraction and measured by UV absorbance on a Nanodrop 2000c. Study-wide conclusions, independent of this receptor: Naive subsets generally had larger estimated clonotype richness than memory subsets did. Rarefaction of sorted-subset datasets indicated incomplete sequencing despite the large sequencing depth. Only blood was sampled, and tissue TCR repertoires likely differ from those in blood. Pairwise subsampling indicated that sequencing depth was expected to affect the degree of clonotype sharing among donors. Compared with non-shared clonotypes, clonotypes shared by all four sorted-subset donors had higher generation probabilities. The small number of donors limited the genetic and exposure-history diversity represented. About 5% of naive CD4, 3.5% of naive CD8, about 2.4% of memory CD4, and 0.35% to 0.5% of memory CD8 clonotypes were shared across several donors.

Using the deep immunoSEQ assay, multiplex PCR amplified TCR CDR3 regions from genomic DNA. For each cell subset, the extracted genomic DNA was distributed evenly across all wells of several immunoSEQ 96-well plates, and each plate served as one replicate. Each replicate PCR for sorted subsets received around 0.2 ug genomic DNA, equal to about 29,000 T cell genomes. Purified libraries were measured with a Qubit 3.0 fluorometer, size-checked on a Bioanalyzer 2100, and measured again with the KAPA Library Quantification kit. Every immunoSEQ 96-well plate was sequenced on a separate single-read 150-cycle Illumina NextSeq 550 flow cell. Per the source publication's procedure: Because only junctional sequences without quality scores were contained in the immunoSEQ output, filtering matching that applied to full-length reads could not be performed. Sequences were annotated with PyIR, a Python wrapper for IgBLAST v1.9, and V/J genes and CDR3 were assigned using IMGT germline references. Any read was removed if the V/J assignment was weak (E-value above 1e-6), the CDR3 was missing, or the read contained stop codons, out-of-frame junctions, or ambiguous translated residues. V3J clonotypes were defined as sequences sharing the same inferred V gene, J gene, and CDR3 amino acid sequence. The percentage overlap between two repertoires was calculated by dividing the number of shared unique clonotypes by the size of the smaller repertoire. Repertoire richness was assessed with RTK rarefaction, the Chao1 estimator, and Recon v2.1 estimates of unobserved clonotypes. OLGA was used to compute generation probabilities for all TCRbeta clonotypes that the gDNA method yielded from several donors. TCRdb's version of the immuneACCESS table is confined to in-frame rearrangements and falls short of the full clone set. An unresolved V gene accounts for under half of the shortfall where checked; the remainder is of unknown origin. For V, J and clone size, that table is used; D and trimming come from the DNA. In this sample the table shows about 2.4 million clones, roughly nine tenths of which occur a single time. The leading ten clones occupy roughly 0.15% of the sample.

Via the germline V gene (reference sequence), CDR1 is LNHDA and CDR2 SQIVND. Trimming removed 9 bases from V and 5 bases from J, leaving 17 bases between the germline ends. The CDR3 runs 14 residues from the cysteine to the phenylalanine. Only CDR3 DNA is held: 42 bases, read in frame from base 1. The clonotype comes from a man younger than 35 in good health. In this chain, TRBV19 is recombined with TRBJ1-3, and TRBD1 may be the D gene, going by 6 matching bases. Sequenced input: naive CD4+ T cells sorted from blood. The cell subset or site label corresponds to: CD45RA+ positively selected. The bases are TGTGCCAGCTCTACAGGGATTCGCCGAAACACCATATATTTT. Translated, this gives CASSTGIRRNTIYF. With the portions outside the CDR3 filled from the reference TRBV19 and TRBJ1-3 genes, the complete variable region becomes DGGITQSPKYLFRKEGQNVTLSCEQNLNHDAMYWYRQDPGQGLRLIYYSQIVNDFQKGDIAEGYSVSREKKESFPLTVTSAQKNPTAFYLCASSTGIRRNTIYFGEGSWLTVV.